This TCR beta chain was captured by sequencing in a study of cytomegalovirus exposure and HLA in healthy donors. This CDR3 region has 18 residues. Trimming cost V 3 bases and J 2 bases; bases outside gene matches: 10. The V gene's germline CDR1 is ENHRY and CDR2 SYGVKD. General observations from the study: The authors later found most CMV-associated TCR beta chains appeared HLA-restricted. Researchers catalogued some 160 TCR beta chains as cytomegalovirus-associated. Trimming of TCR beta V- and J-genes showed a link, identified in a later analysis, to a missense DCLRE1C variant.

13 Jbeta primers and 60 Vbeta primers were used for the PCR. This table comes from immunoSEQ multiplex PCR, and its TCRdb copy is limited to in-frame clones, with some not included. The data show approximately 170,000 clones, roughly 67% seen once. With regard to this clone: Antigen: not known.

The sequenced sample consisted of PBMCs. V is TRBV10-3 and J is TRBJ1-3; 10 bases are a match to TRBD1. The receptor's source is a young woman in good health and CMV-seropositive. The CDR3, as DNA: TGTGCCATCAGTGACCTCCCGGGACAGGGGAAAACTGGAAACACCATATATTTT. It is translated as CAISDLPGQGKTGNTIYF.